The 32 T cell receptor beta chains reported below all come from one sample, sequenced in a study of T-cell reconstitution after alpha-beta-depleted transplantation in children. Unique molecular identifiers tagged the TCRbeta library. TCRdb recomputed calls from the PCR reads with MiXCR, one row per CDR3 protein. The sample has around 600,000 distinct CDR3 sequences, 20% to 25% seen once. The specimen comprised PBMCs, mostly from graft donor cells, sampled 360 days after TCRalphabeta/CD19-depleted stem cell transplant. The receptors shown here come from a boy younger than two who had a stem cell transplant for acute myeloid leukemia, so the T cells may come from the graft donor.

V and J are TRBV27 and TRBJ2-2; no reliable D call. Per germline, CDR1 MNHEY and CDR2 SMNVEV (reference sequence). CDR3 length equals 16 residues. V was trimmed by 5 bases and J by 0 bases, leaving 13 bases between them. The chain's CDR3 is CASSLLLSTNTGELFF. In DNA, the CDR3 is TGTGCCAGCAGTCTACTGTTATCTACGAACACCGGGGAGCTGTTTTTT.

The chain employs TRBV28 and TRBJ2-1; 12 bases map to TRBD1. CDR3 size: 18 residues. With V trimmed by 1 base and J by 6 bases, 10 bases remained unmatched. Germline-derived CDR1 and CDR2 are MDHEN and SYDVKM. CDR3 amino acids: CASSLYRWRDRGRNEQFF. The CDR3 bases are TGTGCCAGCAGTTTATATAGGTGGAGGGACAGGGGGCGCAATGAGCAGTTCTTC.

V and J are TRBV5-1 and TRBJ1-5, with a weak D call TRBD1 (5 bases). The V gene's germline CDR1 is SGHRS and CDR2 YFSETQ. CDR3 size: 15 residues. Trimming left V 1 base short and J 4 bases short, with 12 bases between. The CDR3 sequence is CASSLFPGGNQPQHF. The CDR3, as DNA: TGCGCCAGCAGCTTGTTTCCGGGGGGAAATCAGCCCCAGCATTTT.

J is TRBJ2-4 and V is TRBV20-1, with 7 bases matching TRBD1. This CDR3 contains 14 residues. Looked up from germline, CDR1 is DFQATT and CDR2 is SNEGSKA (reference sequence). V dropped 0 bases and J dropped 6; count of bases not matched to a gene: 5. The CDR3: CSARDPDRLNIQYF. The CDR3 DNA sequence: TGCAGTGCTAGAGACCCGGACAGGCTAAACATTCAGTACTTC.

The chain couples TRBV7-2 to TRBJ2-7; D call uncertain. CDR3 length: 14 amino acids. The V gene's germline CDR1 is SGHTA and CDR2 FQGNSA. With 1 base removed from V and 0 bases from J, the gap between germline ends came to 7 bases. The CDR3 DNA reads TGTGCCAGCAGCTTAGGGTACGGCTCCTACGAGCAGTACGTC. Translating gives CASSLGYGSYEQYV.

The table lists this clonotype with many counts. The chain employs TRBV24-1 and TRBJ2-3; tentative D call: TRBD1 (6 bases). The CDR3 sequence is 16 residues long. CDR1 and CDR2 from the germline V gene are KGHDR and SFDVKD. Trimming stripped 1 base from V and 1 base from J, with 11 bases between. The CDR3 DNA reads TGTGCCACCAGTGATTTTAGGGGGAAGGGCACAGATACGCAGTATTTT. It translates to CATSDFRGKGTDTQYF.

The chain uses TRBV28 and TRBJ2-5, with a possible D match to TRBD1 (7 bases). Germline V gene data show CDR1 as MDHEN and CDR2 as SYDVKM. The ends were cut back, 4 bases at V and 4 bases at J, with 16 bases in the middle. The CDR3 has 15 residues. DNA of the CDR3: TGTGCCAGCAGTTCCCCTCACAGGGGAGGAGAGACCCAGTACTTC. As protein: CASSSPHRGGETQYF. Variable domain in full (rest from reference TRBV28 and TRBJ2-5): DVKVTQSSRYLVKRTGEKVFLECVQDMDHENMFWYRQDPGLGLRLIYFSYDVKMKEKGDIPEGYSVSREKKERFSLILESASTNQTSMYLCASSSPHRGGETQYFGPGTRLLVL.

This clonotype was observed many times. The chain links TRBV9 to TRBJ1-2; TRBD1 is a possible D gene (5 bases). Trimming took 1 base from V and 4 from J, leaving 11 bases between them. CDR3 size: 14 residues. The germline V gene encodes CDR1 SGDLS and CDR2 YYNGEE. The CDR3 loop reads CASSVSGTGYGYTF. For the CDR3, the DNA is TGTGCCAGCAGCGTAAGCGGGACGGGCTATGGCTACACCTTC.

This clonotype was seen more than once but under ten times. The chain joins TRBV7-9 to TRBJ2-2; D may be TRBD1 or TRBD2 (5 bases each). Germline V gene lookup returns CDR1 SEHNR and CDR2 FQNEAQ (reference sequence). Trimming pared 5 bases from V and 7 bases from J, leaving 20 bases between. The CDR3 consists of 16 residues. As DNA, the CDR3 is TGTGCCAGCAGCCCCCGGTCAGGGAGAAGGATCGGGGAGCTGTTTTTT. Amino acid sequence: CASSPRSGRRIGELFF.

DNA for the CDR3: TGCAGTGCTAGCGGGGGTAATAATGAAAAACTGTTTTTT. This gives the protein CSASGGNNEKLFF. The V and J genes are TRBV20-1 and TRBJ1-4; tentative D call: TRBD1 (5 bases). The V end was cut by 3 bases, the J end by 4 bases, with 9 bases between. The CDR3 runs 13 residues. Per the germline V gene, CDR1 is DFQATT and CDR2 is SNEGSKA (reference sequence).

Points on this clonotype: The junction departs from germline at one end; a sequencing error may be responsible. The chain is built from TRBV20-1 and TRBJ1-5; D might be TRBD1 (5 bases). Per the germline V gene, CDR1 is DFQATT and CDR2 is SNEGSKA (reference sequence). This CDR3 has 16 amino acids. CDR3 amino acids: CCAAPGLSRNYQPQHF. The CDR3 DNA reads TGCTGTGCTGCCCCGGGACTCTCAAGGAATTATCAGCCCCAGCATTTT.

The gene calls are TRBV14 and TRBJ2-1; D unclear. The germline CDR1 and CDR2 sequences are SGHDN and FVKESK. The CDR3 consists of 16 residues. V lost 2 bases to trimming and J lost 0 bases, with 11 bases between them. CDR3 sequence: CASSQPGLASYNEQFF. In nucleotides, the CDR3 is TGTGCCAGCAGCCAACCGGGCCTTGCCTCCTACAATGAGCAGTTCTTC.

This clonotype was counted ten times or more. The genes are TRBV29-1 and TRBJ2-7; D gene ambiguous. The CDR3 runs to 11 residues. Trimming left V 1 base short and J 6 bases short, with 7 bases between. Germline values: CDR1 SQVTM, CDR2 ANQGSEA. The CDR3, as DNA: TGCAGCGTTGAAGTCCGTGCCGAGCAGTACTTC. Its translation: CSVEVRAEQYF.

This rearrangement joins TRBV10-1 to TRBJ2-3; D remains unclear. This CDR3 contains 12 residues. Germline V gene data show CDR1 as WNHNN and CDR2 as SYGVQD (reference sequence). The V gene lost 1 base and the J gene lost 5 bases, with 4 bases spanning the gap. CDR3 loop: CASSEFQDTQYF. Written as DNA, the CDR3 is TGCGCCAGCAGTGAGTTTCAAGATACGCAGTATTTT.

This clonotype was detected many times. The V and J genes are TRBV20-1 and TRBJ2-3; the D gene is possibly TRBD2 (5 bases). The CDR3 is made up of 16 amino acids. Germline loops: CDR1 DFQATT, CDR2 SNEGSKA (reference sequence). The V end was cut by 0 bases, the J end by 0 bases, with 13 bases between. CDR3 nucleotides: TGCAGTGCTAGAGAATGGGGAGAAGCTAGCACAGATACGCAGTATTTT. Protein product: CSAREWGEASTDTQYF.

The rearrangement joins TRBV5-5 to TRBJ2-4, with unresolved D. The germline gives CDR1 SGHKS, CDR2 YYEKEE (reference sequence). Trimming took 0 bases from V and 3 from J, leaving 7 bases between them. The CDR3 is 14 amino acids. The CDR3 spells CASSLEAGKNIQYF. For the CDR3, the DNA is TGTGCCAGCAGCTTGGAGGCAGGCAAAAACATTCAGTACTTC.

The sample holds a few counts of this clonotype. The J gene is TRBJ2-2, the V gene TRBV5-1, with D perhaps TRBD2 (5 bases). CDR1 and CDR2 from the germline V gene are SGHRS and YFSETQ. CDR3 length equals 17 residues. V dropped 4 bases and J dropped 7 bases, with 23 bases sitting between them. In nucleotides, the CDR3 is TGCGCCAGCAGCCCTCGGACCTCCCCGCGAGAGGGCGGGGAGCTGTTTTTT. It is translated as CASSPRTSPREGGELFF.

The gene calls are TRBV2 and TRBJ2-2, with D possibly matching TRBD1 (6 bases). The V end lost 10 bases, the J end lost 0 bases, and 15 bases lay between the germline ends. The CDR3 length is 15 residues. Germline V CDR1 and CDR2: SNHLY, FYNNEI. The CDR3 DNA reads as TGTGCCACTCGAGTCGGACAGCCGAACACCGGGGAGCTGTTTTTT. This gives the protein CATRVGQPNTGELFF.

This clonotype was counted ten times or more. The chain has TRBV20-1 and TRBJ2-7; 8 bases map to TRBD2. This CDR3 has 10 residues. Germline V gene sequence: CDR1 DFQATT, CDR2 SNEGSKA (reference sequence). CDR3 coding DNA: TGCAGTGCTAGAGGGACTAGCCTACACGTC. This translates into CSARGTSLHV.

The V and J genes are TRBV20-1 and TRBJ2-7; 9 nucleotides align to TRBD1. The trim removed 0 bases at V and 6 bases at J, leaving 9 bases unmatched. This CDR3 comprises 15 residues. Looked up from germline, CDR1 is DFQATT and CDR2 is SNEGSKA (reference sequence). DNA for the CDR3: TGCAGTGCTAGAGATGGGGACAGGGTGGTCGGCGAGCAGTACTTC. Amino acid sequence: CSARDGDRVVGEQYF.

This clonotype was observed once. This chain uses TRBV5-6 with TRBJ2-1, with 8 bases fitting TRBD1. The V gene end was trimmed by 4 bases and the J gene end by 8 bases; junction bases not matched to a gene: 14. This CDR3 is built from 16 residues. Germline V lookup: CDR1 SGHDT, CDR2 YYEEEE. CDR3 DNA: TGTGCCAGCAGCATCCCCAGGGGGCGGCCATGGGATGAGCAGTTCTTC. Protein sequence: CASSIPRGRPWDEQFF. Drawing the rest from reference TRBV5-6 and TRBJ2-1, the complete variable domain is DAGVTQSPTHLIKTRGQQVTLRCSPKSGHDTVSWYQQALGQGPQFIFQYYEEEERQRGNFPDRFSGHQFPNYSSELNVNALLLGDSALYLCASSIPRGRPWDEQFFGPGTRLTVL.

The J gene is TRBJ2-6, the V gene TRBV5-1; D is unresolved. Germline V CDR1 and CDR2: SGHRS, YFSETQ. Trimming cost V 2 bases and J 1 base, with 16 bases left between them. This CDR3 is built from 18 residues. CDR3 nucleotides: TGCGCCAGCAGCTTAGAGGCCCCTGCCCCATCTGGGGCCAACGTCCTGACTTTC. This encodes CASSLEAPAPSGANVLTF.

The chain has TRBV6-1 and TRBJ2-1; D tentatively fits TRBD1 or TRBD2 (5 bases each). With 0 bases removed from V and 10 bases from J, the gap between germline ends came to 19 bases. The CDR3 is 16 residues long. Per the germline V gene, CDR1 is MNHNS and CDR2 is SASEGT. The CDR3 DNA follows: TGTGCCAGCAGTGAAGCGGGAAGGAAGAGGGACGGGGAGCAGTTCTTC. Protein product: CASSEAGRKRDGEQFF.

V gene TRBV5-1 combines with J gene TRBJ2-5, with 7 positions matching TRBD2. The J segment lost 5 bases and the V segment lost 2 bases, leaving 6 bases of the junction unmatched. The CDR3 is made up of 14 amino acids. Germline V lookup: CDR1 SGHRS, CDR2 YFSETQ. CDR3 in amino acids: CASSLTAGDETQYF. In DNA form, the CDR3 reads TGCGCCAGCAGCTTAACGGCGGGGGATGAGACCCAGTACTTC. Using reference TRBV5-1 and TRBJ2-5 for the parts outside the CDR3, the full variable domain is KAGVTQTPRYLIKTRGQQVTLSCSPISGHRSVSWYQQTPGQGLQFLFEYFSETQRNKGNFPGRFSGRQFSNSRSEMNVSTLELGDSALYLCASSLTAGDETQYFGPGTRLLVL.

There are many counts of this clonotype. The chain is built from TRBV20-1 and TRBJ2-5; TRBD2 aligns across 9 bases. The CDR3 runs to 14 residues. Germline CDR1 DFQATT, CDR2 SNEGSKA (reference sequence). V shed 3 bases and J 5 bases; nucleotides not matched to a gene: 7. The CDR3: CSASNPSGVETQYF. The CDR3 nucleotides are TGCAGTGCTAGTAATCCTAGCGGGGTGGAGACCCAGTACTTC.

At least ten counts were recorded for this clonotype. The chain employs TRBV6-6 and TRBJ2-2, with 8 bases that match TRBD1. The CDR3 contains 13 residues. Germline CDR1 and CDR2: MNHNY and SVGAGI (reference sequence). With V trimmed by 5 bases and J by 10 bases, 6 bases remained unmatched. CDR3 protein: CASSQGALEELFF. The CDR3 nucleotides are TGTGCCAGCAGTCAGGGGGCGCTTGAGGAGCTGTTTTTT.

This clonotype is a singleton in its sample. The chain combines TRBV3-1 with TRBJ2-1, with 9 bases identical to TRBD2. V shed 2 bases, J shed 3 bases, and the junction held 5 bases outside the gene matches. The CDR3 loop spans 16 amino acids. Germline V CDR1 and CDR2: LGHDT, YNNKEL (reference sequence). CDR3 sequence reads: CASSQYASGDYNEQFF. CDR3 in DNA: TGTGCCAGCAGCCAATATGCTAGCGGGGACTACAATGAGCAGTTCTTC.

This clonotype came up many times. The V gene is TRBV29-1, the J gene TRBJ2-3, with unresolved D. The CDR3 loop spans 14 amino acids. Germline V gene sequence: CDR1 SQVTM, CDR2 ANQGSEA. Trimming removed 4 bases at V and 2 bases at J, with 13 bases between. Written as DNA, the CDR3 is TGCAGCGTTGGTTGGGTAATTAACACAGATACGCAGTATTTT. Residues: CSVGWVINTDTQYF.

This clonotype appeared many times. This chain links TRBV5-5 with TRBJ2-7, with 7 bases fitting TRBD2. CDR1 is SGHKS and CDR2 is YYEKEE in the germline V gene (reference sequence). There are 15 residues in the CDR3. The J segment lost 5 bases and the V segment lost 0 bases, leaving 8 bases of the junction unmatched. The CDR3 here is CASSLDIAGRDEQYV. The CDR3 region has the DNA TGTGCCAGCAGCTTGGATATAGCAGGGAGGGACGAGCAGTACGTC.

This clonotype occurred a few times. The chain couples TRBV28 to TRBJ1-1, with 7 bases lining up with TRBD1. The CDR3 sequence is 15 residues long. V was clipped by 7 bases and J by 0 bases; unmatched bases: 8. Per the germline V gene, CDR1 is MDHEN and CDR2 is SYDVKM. CDR3 sequence reads: CASIPRQGLNTEAFF. The CDR3 bases are TGTGCCAGCATCCCCAGACAGGGTTTGAACACTGAAGCTTTCTTT. Combining the CDR3 with reference TRBV28 and TRBJ1-1 gives the whole variable domain DVKVTQSSRYLVKRTGEKVFLECVQDMDHENMFWYRQDPGLGLRLIYFSYDVKMKEKGDIPEGYSVSREKKERFSLILESASTNQTSMYLCASIPRQGLNTEAFFGQGTRLTVV.

Ten or more counts support this clonotype. V is TRBV3-1 and J is TRBJ1-3; 7 bases match TRBD1. CDR3 length: 14 amino acids. Germline lookup yields CDR1 LGHDT and CDR2 YNNKEL (reference sequence). The V gene end was trimmed by 4 bases and the J gene end by 4 bases; junction bases not matched to a gene: 4. The CDR3 loop reads CASSRDSKGNTIYF. The CDR3 DNA is TGTGCCAGCAGCCGGGACAGCAAAGGAAACACCATATATTTT.

The genes are TRBV21-1 and TRBJ2-7; the DNA was not used to check the table's D call, TRBD2. TRBV21-1 is termed a pseudogene. The CDR3 extends over 14 amino acids. The CDR3 DNA is TGTGCCAGCAGCGCTTTCTCGACTAGTTCCGAGCAGTACGTC. Translated, it gives CASSAFSTSSEQYV.